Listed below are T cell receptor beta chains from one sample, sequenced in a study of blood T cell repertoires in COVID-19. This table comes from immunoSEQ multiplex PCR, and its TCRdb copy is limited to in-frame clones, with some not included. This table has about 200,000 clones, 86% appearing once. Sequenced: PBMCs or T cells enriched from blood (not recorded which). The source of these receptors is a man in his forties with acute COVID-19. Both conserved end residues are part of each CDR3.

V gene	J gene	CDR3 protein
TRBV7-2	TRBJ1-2	CASSKGGPERSYTF
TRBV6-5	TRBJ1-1	CASSPGGGLNTEAFF
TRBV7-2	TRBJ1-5	CASSLTADQPQHF
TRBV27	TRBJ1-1	CASSLSVGREAFF
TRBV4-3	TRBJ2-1	CASSQRPSGTDNEQFF
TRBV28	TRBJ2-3	CASSFLPRTDTQYF
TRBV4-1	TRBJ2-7	CASSPYRGASYEQYF
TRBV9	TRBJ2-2	CASSSPSGPHTGELFF
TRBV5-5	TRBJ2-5	CASSLGLAGGETQYF
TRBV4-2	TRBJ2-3	CASSQDRHRGDTQYF
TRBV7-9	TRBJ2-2	CASSPRQGESGELFF
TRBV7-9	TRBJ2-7	CASSHRDRVYEQYF
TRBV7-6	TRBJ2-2	CASSDPILLTSGRDTGELFF
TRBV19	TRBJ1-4	CASSIRDSGEKLFF
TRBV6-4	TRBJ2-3	CASSESGQGSTDTQYF
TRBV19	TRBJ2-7	CASRGTSYEQYF
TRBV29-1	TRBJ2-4	CSAAGDTGNIQYF
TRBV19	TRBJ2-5	CASSRNGERQETQYF
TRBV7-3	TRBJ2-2	CASSLRQGWNTGELFF
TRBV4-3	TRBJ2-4	CASSQETLLGQGSNIQYF
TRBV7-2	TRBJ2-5	CASSYRQGAAETQYF
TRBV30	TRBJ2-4	CAWGPGGKKNIQYF